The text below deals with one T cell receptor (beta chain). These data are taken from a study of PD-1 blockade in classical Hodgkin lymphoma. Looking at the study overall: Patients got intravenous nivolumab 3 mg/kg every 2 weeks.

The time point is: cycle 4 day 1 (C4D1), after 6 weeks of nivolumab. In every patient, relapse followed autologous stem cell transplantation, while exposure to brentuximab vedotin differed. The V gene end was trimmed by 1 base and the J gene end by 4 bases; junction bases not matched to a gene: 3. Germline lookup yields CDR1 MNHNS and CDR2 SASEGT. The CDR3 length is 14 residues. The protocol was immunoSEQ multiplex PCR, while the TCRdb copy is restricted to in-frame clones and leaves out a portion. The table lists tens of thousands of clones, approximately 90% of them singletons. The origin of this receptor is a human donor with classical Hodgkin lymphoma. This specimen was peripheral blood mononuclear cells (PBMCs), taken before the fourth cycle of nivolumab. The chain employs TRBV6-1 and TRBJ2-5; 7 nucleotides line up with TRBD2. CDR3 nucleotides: TGTGCCAGCAGTGAAGGAGCGGGACGAGAGACCCAGTACTTC. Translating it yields CASSEGAGRETQYF.